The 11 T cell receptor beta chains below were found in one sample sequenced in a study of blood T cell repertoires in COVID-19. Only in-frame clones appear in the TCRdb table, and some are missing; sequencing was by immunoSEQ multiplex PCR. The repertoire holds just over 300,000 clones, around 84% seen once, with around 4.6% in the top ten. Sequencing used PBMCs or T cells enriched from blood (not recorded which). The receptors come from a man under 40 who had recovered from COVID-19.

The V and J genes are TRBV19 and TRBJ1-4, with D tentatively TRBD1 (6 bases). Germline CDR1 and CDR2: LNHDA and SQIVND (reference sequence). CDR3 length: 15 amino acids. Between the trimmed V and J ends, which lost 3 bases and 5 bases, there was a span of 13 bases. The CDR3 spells CASSMDTGLNEKLFF. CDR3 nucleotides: TGTGCCAGTAGTATGGACACAGGGTTGAATGAAAAACTGTTTTTT.

The CDR3 sequence is CASSGRVYSNQPQHF. DNA for the CDR3: TGTGCCAGCAGTGGAAGAGTTTATAGCAATCAGCCCCAGCATTTT. The chain has TRBV2 and TRBJ1-5; D gene ambiguous. Germline CDR1 is SNHLY and CDR2 is FYNNEI. The V end was cut by 4 bases, the J end by 0 bases, with 10 bases between. This CDR3 contains 15 residues.

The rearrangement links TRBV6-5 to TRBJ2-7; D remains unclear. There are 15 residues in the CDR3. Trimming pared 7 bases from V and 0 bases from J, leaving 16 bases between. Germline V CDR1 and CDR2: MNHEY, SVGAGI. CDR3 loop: CASKYLERPSYEQYF. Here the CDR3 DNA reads TGTGCCAGCAAGTACCTGGAGCGTCCCTCCTACGAGCAGTACTTC.

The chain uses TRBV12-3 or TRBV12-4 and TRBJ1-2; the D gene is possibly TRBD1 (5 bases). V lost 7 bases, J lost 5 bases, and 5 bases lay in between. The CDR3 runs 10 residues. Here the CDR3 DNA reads TGTGCCAGCAAGGGGTATGGCTACACCTTC. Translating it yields CASKGYGYTF.

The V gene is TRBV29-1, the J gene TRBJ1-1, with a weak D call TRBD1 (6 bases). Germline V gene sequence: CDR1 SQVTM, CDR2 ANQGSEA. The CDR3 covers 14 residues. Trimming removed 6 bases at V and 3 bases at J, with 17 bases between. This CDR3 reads CSVWADRGYTEAFF. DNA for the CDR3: TGCAGCGTGTGGGCAGATAGGGGGTACACTGAAGCTTTCTTT.

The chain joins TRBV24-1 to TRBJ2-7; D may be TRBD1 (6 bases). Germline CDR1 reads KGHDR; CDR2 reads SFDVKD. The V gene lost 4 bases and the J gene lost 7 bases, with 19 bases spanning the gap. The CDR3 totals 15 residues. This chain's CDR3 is CATSDQTGRPGEQYF. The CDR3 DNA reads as TGTGCCACCAGTGACCAGACAGGACGGCCTGGGGAGCAGTACTTC.

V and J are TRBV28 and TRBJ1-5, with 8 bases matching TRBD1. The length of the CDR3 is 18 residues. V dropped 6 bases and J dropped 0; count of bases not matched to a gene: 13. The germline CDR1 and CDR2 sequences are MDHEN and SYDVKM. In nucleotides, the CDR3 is TGTGCCAGCAGCTCCTTCCAGGGGGCAGGTTATAGCAATCAGCCCCAGCATTTT. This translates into CASSSFQGAGYSNQPQHF.

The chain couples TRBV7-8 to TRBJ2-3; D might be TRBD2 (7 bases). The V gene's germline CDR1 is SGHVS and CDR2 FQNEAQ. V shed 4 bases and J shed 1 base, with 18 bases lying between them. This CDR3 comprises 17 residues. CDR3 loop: CASSSPTVGGGTDTQYF. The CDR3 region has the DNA TGTGCCAGCAGCTCCCCTACCGTAGGGGGGGGCACAGATACGCAGTATTTT.

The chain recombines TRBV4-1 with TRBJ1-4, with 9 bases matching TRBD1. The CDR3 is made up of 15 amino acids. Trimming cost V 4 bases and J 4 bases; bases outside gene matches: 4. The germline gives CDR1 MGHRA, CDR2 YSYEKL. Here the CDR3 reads CASSLGTGINEKLFF. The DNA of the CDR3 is TGCGCCAGCAGCCTAGGGACAGGGATTAATGAAAAACTGTTTTTT.

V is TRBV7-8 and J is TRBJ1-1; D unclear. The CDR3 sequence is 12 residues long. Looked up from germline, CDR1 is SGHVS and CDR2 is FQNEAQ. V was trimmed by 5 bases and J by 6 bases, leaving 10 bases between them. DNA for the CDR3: TGTGCCAGCAGCCCCTACGGAGCTGAAGCTTTCTTT. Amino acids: CASSPYGAEAFF.

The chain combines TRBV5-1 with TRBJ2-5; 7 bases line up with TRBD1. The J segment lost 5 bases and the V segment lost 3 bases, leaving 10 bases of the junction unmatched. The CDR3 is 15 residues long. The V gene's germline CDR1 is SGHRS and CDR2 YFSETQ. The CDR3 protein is CASSSMTGRDETQYF. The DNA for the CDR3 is TGCGCCAGCAGCTCGATGACAGGGAGAGACGAGACCCAGTACTTC.